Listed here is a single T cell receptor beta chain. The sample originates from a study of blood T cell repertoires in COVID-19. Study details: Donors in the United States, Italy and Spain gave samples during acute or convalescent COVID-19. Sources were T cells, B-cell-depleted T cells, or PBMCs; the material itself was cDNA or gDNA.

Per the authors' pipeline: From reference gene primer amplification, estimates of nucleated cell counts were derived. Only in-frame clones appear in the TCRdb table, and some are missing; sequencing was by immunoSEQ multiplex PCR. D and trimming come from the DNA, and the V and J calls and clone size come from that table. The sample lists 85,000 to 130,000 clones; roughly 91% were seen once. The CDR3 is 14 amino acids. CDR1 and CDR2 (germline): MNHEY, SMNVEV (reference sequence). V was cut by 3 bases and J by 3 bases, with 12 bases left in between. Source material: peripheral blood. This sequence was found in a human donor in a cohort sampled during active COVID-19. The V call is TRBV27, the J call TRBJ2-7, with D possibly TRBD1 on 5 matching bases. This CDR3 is CASSFGAAYYEQYF. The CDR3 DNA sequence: TGTGCCAGCAGTTTTGGGGCAGCGTACTACGAGCAGTACTTC.